This T cell receptor beta chain was sequenced for a study of beta chain features in type 1 diabetes. In the study overall: Analysis included around 99,000,000 sorted cells drawn from all samples.

This clone was seen more than once but under ten times. Its antigen is currently unknown. The same CDR3 can be traced to other DNA sequences in this sample. Germline lookup yields CDR1 MNHEY and CDR2 SVGAGI. This CDR3 has 13 amino acids. Trimming took 6 bases from V and 4 from J; bases not matched to a gene: 6. The isolated RNA, all of it, was reverse transcribed, so expressed TCRB transcripts were what got sequenced. Only in-frame clones appear in the TCRdb table, and some are missing; sequencing was by immunoSEQ multiplex PCR. This table holds under 950,000 clones, roughly a sixth found once. Broader study findings: Naive, central memory and regulatory TCRB repertoires appeared more similar among patients than healthy donors.

Sequencing was done on a sample of naive CD4+ T cells from blood. The clonotype originates from a young woman in good health. The V gene is TRBV6-5, the J gene TRBJ2-7; 7 bases map to TRBD1. CDR3 sequence: CASSRDRNYEQYF. The CDR3 bases are TGTGCCAGCAGCCGGGACAGAAATTACGAGCAGTACTTC.